This T cell receptor beta chain was captured in a study of cytomegalovirus exposure and HLA in healthy donors. General study points: In vitro assays verified that three CMV-associated chains recognized CMV antigens specifically. The investigators catalogued some 150 TCR beta chains as cytomegalovirus-associated.

This CDR3 is built from 18 residues. From germline, CDR1 is LGHNA and CDR2 YNFKEQ. V was clipped by 0 bases and J by 3 bases; unmatched bases: 10. The table came from immunoSEQ multiplex PCR; TCRdb's copy has only in-frame clones and leaves some out. The sample holds some 120,000 clones, almost 90% seen once. As for this clone: The antigen is unknown.

This receptor was identified in a man younger than 45 in good health and CMV-seronegative. Material for sequencing was PBMCs. This chain uses TRBV4-2 with TRBJ2-2; 7 bases agree with TRBD2. In DNA form, the CDR3 reads TGTGCCAGCAGCCAAGATCTGGCGGGAGTATCGTACACCGGGGAGCTGTTTTTT. As protein: CASSQDLAGVSYTGELFF.